The next 7 T cell receptor beta chains were all read from a single sample in a study of esophageal squamous cell carcinoma under preoperative chemotherapy. MiXCR was run by TCRdb on the PCR reads, yielding one entry per CDR3 protein. The profile shows around 14,000 distinct CDR3 sequences, less than 65% of them singletons. Regarding time point: before preoperative PTX-NDP chemotherapy. The specimen was taken from a patient given preoperative chemotherapy. The receptors stem from a human donor with esophageal squamous cell carcinoma. The donor label of this sample is uncertain.

Comment on this clonotype: One end of the junction fails to match germline, which may point to a read error. The gene calls are TRBV25-1 and TRBJ2-3; the D gene is possibly TRBD2 (7 bases). The CDR3 is 14 residues long. CDR1 and CDR2 from the germline V gene are MGHDK and SYGVNS. In nucleotides, the CDR3 is TGTGCGGGCGGAGGGGGGAGGGGCACAGAGACGCAGTATTTT. As protein: CAGGGGRGTETQYF.

The chain couples TRBV10-3 to TRBJ2-4; D is tentatively TRBD1 or TRBD2 (5 bases each). The end of the DNA aligns better with TRBJ2-5, so the J call may be wrong. Germline V gene lookup returns CDR1 ENHRY and CDR2 SYGVKD. This CDR3 has 14 residues. As DNA, the CDR3 is TGTGCGGGGCTATGGGGACGTGAAGGGGAGACCCAGTACTTC. Its protein is CAGLWGREGETQYF.

The chain carries TRBV7-2 and TRBJ2-1; 7 nucleotides match TRBD2. The DNA end is more similar to TRBJ2-7, so the J call may be wrong. The CDR3 runs to 13 residues. CDR1 SGHTA and CDR2 FQGNSA come from the germline V gene. DNA of the CDR3: TGTGCCAGCAGCAAGCGGGACCTCAATGAGCAGTACTTC. Protein product: CASSKRDLNEQYF.

In the case of this clonotype: A junction boundary mismatches the germline segment, possibly from a read error. This sequence joins TRBV10-3 and TRBJ2-2, with 7 nucleotides matching TRBD1. Germline-derived CDR1 and CDR2 are ENHRY and SYGVKD. This CDR3 has 13 residues. The CDR3 is CAIQGDGTGALFF. The CDR3 coding sequence is TGTGCCATTCAGGGGGATGGCACAGGGGCGCTGTTTTTT.

In the case of this clonotype: An end of the junction differs from the germline gene, which may be a read error. The chain has TRBV7-8 and TRBJ2-5; the D call may be TRBD1 or TRBD2 (6 bases each). The CDR3 loop spans 14 amino acids. The germline CDR1 and CDR2 sequences are SGHVS and FQNEAQ. Written as DNA, the CDR3 is TGTGCGGGCAAAGGGGGGAGCCACACAGAGACCCAGTATTTC. Its protein product is CAGKGGSHTETQYF.

The chain couples TRBV6-1 to TRBJ2-4, with TRBD2 identical over 9 bases. Germline CDR1 and CDR2: MNHNS and SASEGT. After removal of 4 bases from V and 12 bases from J, the junction contained 19 bases not matched to a gene. This CDR3 has 17 residues. The CDR3 spells CASSGSGGRCAKDTQYF. The DNA of the CDR3 is TGTGCCAGCAGTGGCAGCGGGGGGCGGTGCGCCAAAGACACTCAGTACTTC.

This chain uses TRBV6-1 with TRBJ2-4; possibly TRBD2 for D (7 bases). CDR3 length: 15 residues. Germline V gene lookup returns CDR1 MNHNS and CDR2 SASEGT. V was pared by 11 bases and J by 8 bases, with 25 bases between. The CDR3 nucleotides are TGTGCCTGTGTAGGGGGGGGGGGAGCCACAGACATTCAGTACTTC. Translating it yields CACVGGGGATDIQYF.